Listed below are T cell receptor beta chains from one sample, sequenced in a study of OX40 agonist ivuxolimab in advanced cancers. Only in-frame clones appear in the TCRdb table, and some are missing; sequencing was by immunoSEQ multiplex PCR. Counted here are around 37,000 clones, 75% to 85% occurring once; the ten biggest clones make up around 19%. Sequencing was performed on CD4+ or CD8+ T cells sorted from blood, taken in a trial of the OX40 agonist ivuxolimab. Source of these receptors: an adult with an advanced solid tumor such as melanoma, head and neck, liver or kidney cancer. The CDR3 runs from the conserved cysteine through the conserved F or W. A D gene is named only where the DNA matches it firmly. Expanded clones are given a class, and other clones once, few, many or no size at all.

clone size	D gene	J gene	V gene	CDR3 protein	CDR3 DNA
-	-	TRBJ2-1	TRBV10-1	CASSEGSSYNEQFF	TGCGCCAGCAGTGAGGGGAGTTCCTACAATGAGCAGTTCTTC
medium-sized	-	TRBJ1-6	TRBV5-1	CASSSGTGHNSPLHF	TGCGCCAGCAGTTCCGGGACTGGGCATAATTCACCCCTCCACTTT
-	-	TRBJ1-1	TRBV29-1	CSVKAGGAIEAFF	TGCAGCGTGAAGGCGGGAGGGGCTATTGAAGCTTTCTTT
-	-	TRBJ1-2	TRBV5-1	CASSLGTPEDGYTF	TGCGCCAGCAGCTTGGGGACCCCTGAGGATGGCTACACCTTC
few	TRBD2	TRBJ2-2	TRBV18	CASSPAGGNTGELFF	TGTGCCAGCTCACCAGCGGGAGGCAACACCGGGGAGCTGTTTTTT
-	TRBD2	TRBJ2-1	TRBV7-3	CASSLGTSGSVCIF	TGTGCCAGCAGCTTGGGGACTAGCGGGAGTGTTTGTATCTTC
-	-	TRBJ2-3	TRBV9	CASSVQAGDTQYF	TGTGCCAGCAGCGTCCAAGCGGGAGATACGCAGTATTTT
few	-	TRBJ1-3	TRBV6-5	CASSYSTGNSGNTIYF	TGTGCCAGCAGTTACTCGACAGGCAACTCTGGAAACACCATATATTTT
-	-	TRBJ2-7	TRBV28	CASSYLLGDEQYF	TGTGCCAGCAGTTACCTCCTTGGGGACGAGCAGTACTTC
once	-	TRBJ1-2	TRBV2	CASSDRGRGYTF	TGTGCCAGCAGTGACAGAGGGAGGGGCTACACCTTC
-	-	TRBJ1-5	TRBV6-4	CASSAGQGQPQHF	TGTGCCAGCAGTGCGGGTCAAGGGCAGCCCCAGCATTTT
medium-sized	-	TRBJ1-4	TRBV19	CASRSGAVTNEKLFF	TGTGCCAGTAGATCCGGGGCCGTAACTAATGAAAAACTGTTTTTT
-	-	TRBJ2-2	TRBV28	CASSLVTGELFF	TGTGCCAGCAGCCTCGTGACCGGGGAGCTGTTTTTT
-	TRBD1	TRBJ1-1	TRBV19	CASSIGQGTAEAFF	TGTGCCAGTAGTATAGGACAGGGAACGGCTGAAGCTTTCTTT
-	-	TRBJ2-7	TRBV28	CASSLSDAREQYF	TGTGCCAGCAGTTTAAGTGATGCTAGGGAGCAGTACTTC
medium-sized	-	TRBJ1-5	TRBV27	CASSWGAQGQPQHF	TGTGCCAGCAGTTGGGGGGCGCAGGGTCAGCCCCAGCATTTT
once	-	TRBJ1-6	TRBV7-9	CASSLENNSPLHF	TGTGCCAGCAGCTTGGAGAATAATTCACCCCTCCACTTT
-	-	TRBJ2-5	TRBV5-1	CASSFQETQYF	TGCGCCAGCAGCTTCCAAGAGACCCAGTACTTC
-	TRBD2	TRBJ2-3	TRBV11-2	CASSVIAGSTDTQYF	TGTGCCAGCAGCGTGATAGCGGGTAGCACAGATACGCAGTATTTT
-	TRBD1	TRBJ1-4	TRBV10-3	CAIAKTTGADEKLFF	TGTGCCATCGCAAAGACGACAGGGGCCGATGAAAAACTGTTTTTT
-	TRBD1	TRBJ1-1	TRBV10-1	CASRDRENTEAFF	TGCGCCAGCCGAGACAGGGAGAACACTGAAGCTTTCTTT
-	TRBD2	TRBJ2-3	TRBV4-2	CASSQEPAGGGTDTQYF	TGTGCCAGCAGCCAAGAACCAGCGGGGGGGGGCACAGATACGCAGTATTTT
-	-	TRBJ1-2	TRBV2	CASILWGGGANYGYTF	TGTGCCAGCATTCTCTGGGGCGGGGGAGCGAACTATGGCTACACCTTC
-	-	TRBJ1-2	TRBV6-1	CASREEGWGGGYTF	TGTGCCAGCAGAGAAGAGGGGTGGGGCGGTGGCTACACCTTC
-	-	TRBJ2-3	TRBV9	CASSVPGVGTDTQYF	TGTGCCAGCAGCGTACCGGGAGTAGGGACAGATACGCAGTATTTT
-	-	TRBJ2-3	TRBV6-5	CASSRDPGVPQYF	TGTGCCAGCAGTCGGGACCCCGGAGTTCCGCAGTATTTT
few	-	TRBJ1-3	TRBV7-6	CASSLAEGSGNTIYF	TGTGCCAGCAGCTTAGCGGAGGGCTCTGGAAACACCATATATTTT
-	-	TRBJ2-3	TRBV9	CASSSAGGLGDTQYF	TGTGCCAGCAGCTCTGCGGGCGGCCTTGGGGATACGCAGTATTTT
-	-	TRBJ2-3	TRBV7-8	CASSTAQGDTQYF	TGTGCCAGCAGCACCGCCCAGGGGGATACGCAGTATTTT
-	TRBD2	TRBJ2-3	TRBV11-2	CASSWGLAGGDTQYF	TGTGCCAGCAGCTGGGGACTAGCGGGGGGAGATACGCAGTATTTT
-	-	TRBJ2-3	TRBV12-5	CASGLEPGDTQYF	TGTGCTAGTGGTTTGGAACCAGGGGATACGCAGTATTTT
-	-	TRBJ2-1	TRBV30	CAWNPWRSQGQFF	TGTGCCTGGAACCCGTGGAGGAGTCAGGGGCAGTTCTTC
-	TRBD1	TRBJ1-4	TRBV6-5	CASSRTGEKLFF	TGTGCCAGCAGTAGGACAGGGGAAAAACTGTTTTTT
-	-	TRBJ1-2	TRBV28	CASSLKNYGYTF	TGTGCCAGCAGCTTAAAGAACTATGGCTACACCTTC
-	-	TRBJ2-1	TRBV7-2	CASSWGRGHGQFF	TGTGCCAGCAGCTGGGGTCGCGGGCATGGGCAGTTCTTC
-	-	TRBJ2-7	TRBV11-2	CASSLGGAGIGRQYF	TGTGCCAGCAGCTTAGGAGGCGCGGGGATTGGTCGGCAGTACTTC
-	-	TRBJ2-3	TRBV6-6	CASRFRAYSSTDTQYF	TGTGCCAGCAGATTTAGGGCTTATTCTAGCACAGATACGCAGTATTTT
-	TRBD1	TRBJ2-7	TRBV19	CASRPSKGQTYEQYF	TGTGCCAGTAGGCCCTCGAAGGGACAGACCTACGAGCAGTACTTC
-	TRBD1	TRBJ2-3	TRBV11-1	CASSSRQGADTQYF	TGTGCCAGCAGCTCAAGACAGGGGGCAGATACGCAGTATTTT
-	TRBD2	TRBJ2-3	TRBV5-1	CASSFHTSGSTDTQYF	TGCGCCAGCAGCTTTCACACTAGCGGTAGCACAGATACGCAGTATTTT